This T cell receptor beta chain was recovered during a study of blood T cell repertoires in COVID-19. Study as a whole: Sites across the United States, Italy and Spain contributed samples from acute and convalescent COVID-19. T cells, B-cell-depleted T cells, or PBMCs provided the cDNA or gDNA that served as material.

Authors' processing steps: Reference gene primer amplification gave estimated nucleated cell counts. Sequenced by immunoSEQ multiplex PCR; TCRdb stores in-frame clones only, minus some. D and trimming were read from the DNA, whereas the V and J calls and clone size are those reported in that table. The repertoire consists of under 150,000 clones, with approximately 87% occurring once and the leading ten covering roughly 2.2%. This clone showed up just a few times. CDR1 SGHNT and CDR2 YYREEE come from the germline V gene (reference sequence). The CDR3 runs to 14 residues. Germline trimming cut 1 base from V and 4 bases from J; bases unmatched to any gene: 5.

The sample comprised peripheral blood. The clonotype was recovered from a man aged 65-85 years with active COVID-19. The chain has TRBV5-4 and TRBJ2-7, with TRBD1 identical over 7 bases. The CDR3 DNA reads as TGTGCCAGCAGCTTGACAGGGGCCGATTACGAGCAGTACTTC. Translation gives CASSLTGADYEQYF.